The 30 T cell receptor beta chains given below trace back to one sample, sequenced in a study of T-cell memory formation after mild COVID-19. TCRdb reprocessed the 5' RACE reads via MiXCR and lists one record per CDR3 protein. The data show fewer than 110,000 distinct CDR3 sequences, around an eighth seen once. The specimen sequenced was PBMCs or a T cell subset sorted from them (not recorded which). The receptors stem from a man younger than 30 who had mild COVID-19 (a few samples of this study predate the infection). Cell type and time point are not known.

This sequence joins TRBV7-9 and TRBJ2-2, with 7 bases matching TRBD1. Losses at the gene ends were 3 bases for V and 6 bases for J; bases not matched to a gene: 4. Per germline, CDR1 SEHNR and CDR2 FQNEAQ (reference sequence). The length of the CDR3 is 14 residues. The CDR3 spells CASSFSTGSGELFF. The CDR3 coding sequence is TGTGCCAGCAGCTTTTCGACAGGGTCCGGGGAGCTGTTTTTT. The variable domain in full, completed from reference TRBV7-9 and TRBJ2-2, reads DTGVSQNPRHKITKRGQNVTFRCDPISEHNRLYWYRQTLGQGPEFLTYFQNEAQLEKSRLLSDRFSAERPKGSFSTLEIQRTEQGDSAMYLCASSFSTGSGELFFGEGSRLTVL.

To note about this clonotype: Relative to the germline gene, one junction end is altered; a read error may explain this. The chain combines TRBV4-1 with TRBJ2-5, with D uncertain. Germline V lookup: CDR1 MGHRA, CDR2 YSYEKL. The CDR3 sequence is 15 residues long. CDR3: CASSQGTRSRETKYF. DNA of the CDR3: TGCGCCAGCAGCCAAGGAACTCGGTCTAGAGAGACCAAGTACTTC.

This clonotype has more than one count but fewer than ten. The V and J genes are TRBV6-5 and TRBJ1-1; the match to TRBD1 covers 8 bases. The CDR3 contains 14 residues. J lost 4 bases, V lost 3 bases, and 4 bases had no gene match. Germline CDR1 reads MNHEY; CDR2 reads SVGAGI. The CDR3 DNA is TGTGCCAGCAGTTATCAGGGGGCCATCACTGAAGCTTTCTTT. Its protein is CASSYQGAITEAFF.

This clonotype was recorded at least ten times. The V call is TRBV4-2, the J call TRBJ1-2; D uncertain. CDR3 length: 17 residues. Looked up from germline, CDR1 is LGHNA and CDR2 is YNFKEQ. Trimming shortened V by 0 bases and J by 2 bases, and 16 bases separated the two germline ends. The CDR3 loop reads CASSQDLYRTTNYGYTF. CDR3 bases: TGTGCCAGCAGCCAAGACCTGTATCGGACGACAAACTATGGCTACACCTTC.

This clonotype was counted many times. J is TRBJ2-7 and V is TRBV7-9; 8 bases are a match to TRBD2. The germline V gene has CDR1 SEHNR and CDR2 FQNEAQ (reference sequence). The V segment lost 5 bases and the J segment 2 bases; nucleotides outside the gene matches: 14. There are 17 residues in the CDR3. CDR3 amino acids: CASSPRGATSGTYEQYV. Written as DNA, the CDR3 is TGTGCCAGCAGCCCTCGGGGAGCTACTAGCGGAACCTACGAGCAGTACGTC.

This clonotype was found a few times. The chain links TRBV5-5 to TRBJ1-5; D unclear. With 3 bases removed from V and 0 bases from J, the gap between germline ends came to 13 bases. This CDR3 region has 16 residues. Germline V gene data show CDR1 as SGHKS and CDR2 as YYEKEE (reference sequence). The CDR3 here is CASSWGDPYSNQPQHF. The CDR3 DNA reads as TGTGCCAGCAGCTGGGGAGATCCTTATAGCAATCAGCCCCAGCATTTT.

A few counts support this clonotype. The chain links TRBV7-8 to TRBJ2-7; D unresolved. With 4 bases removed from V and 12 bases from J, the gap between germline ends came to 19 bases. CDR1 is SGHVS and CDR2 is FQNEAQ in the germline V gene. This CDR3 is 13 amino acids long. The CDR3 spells CASSWGFGQAVYF. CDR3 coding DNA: TGTGCCAGCAGCTGGGGTTTTGGGCAAGCAGTGTACTTC.

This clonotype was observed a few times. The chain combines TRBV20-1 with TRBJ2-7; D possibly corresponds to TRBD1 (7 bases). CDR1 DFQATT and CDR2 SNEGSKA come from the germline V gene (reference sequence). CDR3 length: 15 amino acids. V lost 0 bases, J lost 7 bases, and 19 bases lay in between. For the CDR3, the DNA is TGCAGTGCTAGAGATCGCGGGACAGCCCTTATGGAGCAGTACTTC. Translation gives CSARDRGTALMEQYF.

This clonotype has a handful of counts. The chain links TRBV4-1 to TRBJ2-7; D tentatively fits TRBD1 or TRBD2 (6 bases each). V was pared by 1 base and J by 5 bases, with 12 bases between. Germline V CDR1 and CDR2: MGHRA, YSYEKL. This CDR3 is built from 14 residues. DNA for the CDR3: TGCGCCAGCAGCCAAGTGGGGGGCGGCGACGAGCAGTACTTC. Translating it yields CASSQVGGGDEQYF.

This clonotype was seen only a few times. DNA of the CDR3: TGTGCCAGCAGCTTGGAGGGGGTGACTGAAGCTTTCTTT. Its translation is CASSLEGVTEAFF. The chain carries TRBV5-4 and TRBJ1-1, with D tentatively TRBD1 (6 bases). V lost 0 bases to trimming and J lost 5 bases, with 8 bases between them. There are 13 residues in the CDR3. CDR1 is SGHNT and CDR2 is YYREEE in the germline V gene (reference sequence).

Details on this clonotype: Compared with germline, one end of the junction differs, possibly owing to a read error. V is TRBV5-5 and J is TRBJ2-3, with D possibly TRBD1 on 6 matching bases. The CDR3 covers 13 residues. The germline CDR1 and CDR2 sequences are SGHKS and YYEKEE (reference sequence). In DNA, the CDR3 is TGTGCCAGCAGCTTGGGCGTGGGGACATGGGGTATTTTT. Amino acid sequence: CASSLGVGTWGIF.

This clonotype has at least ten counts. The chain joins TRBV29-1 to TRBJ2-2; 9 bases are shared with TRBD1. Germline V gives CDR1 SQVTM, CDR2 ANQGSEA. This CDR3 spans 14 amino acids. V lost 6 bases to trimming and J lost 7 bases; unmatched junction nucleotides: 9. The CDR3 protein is CSVTGTGMVGELFF. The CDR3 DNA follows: TGCAGCGTAACCGGGACAGGGATGGTCGGGGAGCTGTTTTTT.

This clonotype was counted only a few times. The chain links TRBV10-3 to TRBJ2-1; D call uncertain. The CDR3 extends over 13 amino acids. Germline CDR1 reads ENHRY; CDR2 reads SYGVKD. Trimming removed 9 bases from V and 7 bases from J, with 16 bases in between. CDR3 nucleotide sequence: TGTGCCATACCGGGTGTCCCGCCAAATGAGCAGTTCTTC. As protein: CAIPGVPPNEQFF.

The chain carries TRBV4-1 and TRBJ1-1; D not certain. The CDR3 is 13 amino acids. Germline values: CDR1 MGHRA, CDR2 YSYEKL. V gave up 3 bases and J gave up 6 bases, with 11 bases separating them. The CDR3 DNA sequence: TGCGCCAGCAGCCACTCGTCAAACCCTGAAGCTTTCTTT. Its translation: CASSHSSNPEAFF.

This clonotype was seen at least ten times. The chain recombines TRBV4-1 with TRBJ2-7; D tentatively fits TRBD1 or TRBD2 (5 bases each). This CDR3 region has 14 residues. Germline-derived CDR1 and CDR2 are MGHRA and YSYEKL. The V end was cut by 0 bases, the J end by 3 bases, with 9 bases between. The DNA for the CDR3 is TGCGCCAGCAGCCAAGATGAGGGGAGCTACGAGCAGTACTTC. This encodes CASSQDEGSYEQYF.

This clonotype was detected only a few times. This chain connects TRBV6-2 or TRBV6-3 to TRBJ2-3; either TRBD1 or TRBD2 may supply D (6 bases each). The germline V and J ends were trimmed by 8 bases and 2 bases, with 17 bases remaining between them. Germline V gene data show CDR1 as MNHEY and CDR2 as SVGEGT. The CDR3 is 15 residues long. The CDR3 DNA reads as TGTGCCAGCGTATTAACGGGGGCCACCACAGATACGCAGTATTTT. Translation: CASVLTGATTDTQYF.

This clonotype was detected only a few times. DNA of the CDR3: TGCAGTGCTCCGACTAGCGGGGGGGCTAATGAGCAGTTCTTC. Translating gives CSAPTSGGANEQFF. This chain uses TRBV20-1 with TRBJ2-1; TRBD2 aligns across 14 bases. The CDR3 totals 14 residues. Trimming at V came to 5 bases and at J to 7 bases, leaving 4 bases not matched to a gene. The V gene's germline CDR1 is DFQATT and CDR2 SNEGSKA (reference sequence).

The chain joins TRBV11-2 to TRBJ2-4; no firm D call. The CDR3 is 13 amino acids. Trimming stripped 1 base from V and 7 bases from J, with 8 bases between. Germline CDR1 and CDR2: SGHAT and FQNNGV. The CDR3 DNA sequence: TGTGCCAGCAGCTTAGCGGCCTCCAACATTCAGTACTTC. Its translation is CASSLAASNIQYF.

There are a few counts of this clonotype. CDR3 sequence (DNA): TGTGCCAGCAGTACCGACAGGTCTTCCTACAATGAGCAGTTCTTC. Protein: CASSTDRSSYNEQFF. V and J are TRBV5-8 and TRBJ2-1; D possibly corresponds to TRBD1 (6 bases). The CDR3 spans 15 residues. The germline CDR1 and CDR2 sequences are SGHTS and YDEGEE. V was clipped by 5 bases and J by 1 base, with 13 bases between them.

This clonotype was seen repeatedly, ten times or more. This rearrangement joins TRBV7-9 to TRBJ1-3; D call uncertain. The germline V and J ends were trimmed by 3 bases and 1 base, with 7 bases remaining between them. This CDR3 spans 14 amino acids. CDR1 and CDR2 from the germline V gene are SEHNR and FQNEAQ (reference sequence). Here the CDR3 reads CASSFEESGNTIYF. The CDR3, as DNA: TGTGCCAGCAGCTTCGAGGAGTCTGGAAACACCATATATTTT.

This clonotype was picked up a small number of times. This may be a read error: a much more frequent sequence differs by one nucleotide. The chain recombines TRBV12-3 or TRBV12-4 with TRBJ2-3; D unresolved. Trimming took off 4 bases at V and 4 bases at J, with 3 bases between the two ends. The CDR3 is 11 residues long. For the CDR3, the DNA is TGTGCCAGCAGTTGGCCAGATACGCAGTATTTT. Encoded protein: CASSWPDTQYF.

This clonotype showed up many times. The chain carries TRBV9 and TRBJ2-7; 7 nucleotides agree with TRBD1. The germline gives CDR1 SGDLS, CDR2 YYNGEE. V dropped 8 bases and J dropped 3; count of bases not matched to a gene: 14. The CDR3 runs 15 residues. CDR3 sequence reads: CAREGDSYGYYEQYF. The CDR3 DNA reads TGTGCCAGGGAAGGGGACAGCTATGGATACTACGAGCAGTACTTC.

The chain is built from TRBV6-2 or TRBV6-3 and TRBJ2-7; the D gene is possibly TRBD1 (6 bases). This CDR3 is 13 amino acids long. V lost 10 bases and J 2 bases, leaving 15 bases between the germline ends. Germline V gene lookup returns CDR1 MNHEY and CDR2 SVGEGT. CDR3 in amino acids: CATSGHDTYEQYF. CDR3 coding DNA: TGTGCCACCTCGGGACACGATACCTACGAGCAGTACTTC.

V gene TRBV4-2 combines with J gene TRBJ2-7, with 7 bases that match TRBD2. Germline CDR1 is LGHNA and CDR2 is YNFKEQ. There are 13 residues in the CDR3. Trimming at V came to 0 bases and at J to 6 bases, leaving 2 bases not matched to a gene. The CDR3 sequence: CASSQEAGREQYF. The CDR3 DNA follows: TGTGCCAGCAGCCAAGAAGCGGGGCGCGAGCAGTACTTC.

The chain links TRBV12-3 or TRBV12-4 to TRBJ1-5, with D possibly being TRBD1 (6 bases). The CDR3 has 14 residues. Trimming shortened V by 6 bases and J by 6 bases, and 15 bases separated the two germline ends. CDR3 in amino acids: CASREQGTGQPQHF. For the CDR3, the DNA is TGTGCCAGCAGGGAACAGGGAACCGGTCAGCCCCAGCATTTT.

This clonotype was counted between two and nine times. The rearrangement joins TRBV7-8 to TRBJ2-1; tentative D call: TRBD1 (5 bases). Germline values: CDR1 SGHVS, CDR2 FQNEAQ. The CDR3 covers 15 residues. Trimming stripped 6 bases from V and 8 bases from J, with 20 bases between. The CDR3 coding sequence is TGTGCCAGCAGATGGGGCTTACGCAGCTGGGATGAGCAGTTCTTC. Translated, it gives CASRWGLRSWDEQFF.

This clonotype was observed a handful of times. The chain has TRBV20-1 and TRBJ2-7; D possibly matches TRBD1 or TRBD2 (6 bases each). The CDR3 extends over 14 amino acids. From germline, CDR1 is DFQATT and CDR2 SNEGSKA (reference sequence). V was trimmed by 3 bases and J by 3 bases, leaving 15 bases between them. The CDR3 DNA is TGCAGTGCTAGGTATCGACAGGAGGGCTACGAGCAGTACTTC. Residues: CSARYRQEGYEQYF.

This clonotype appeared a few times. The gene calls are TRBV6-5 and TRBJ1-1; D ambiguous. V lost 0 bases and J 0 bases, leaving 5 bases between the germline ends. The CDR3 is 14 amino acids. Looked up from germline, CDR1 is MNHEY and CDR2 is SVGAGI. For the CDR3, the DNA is TGTGCCAGCAGTTACTCGGCATTGAACACTGAAGCTTTCTTT. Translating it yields CASSYSALNTEAFF.

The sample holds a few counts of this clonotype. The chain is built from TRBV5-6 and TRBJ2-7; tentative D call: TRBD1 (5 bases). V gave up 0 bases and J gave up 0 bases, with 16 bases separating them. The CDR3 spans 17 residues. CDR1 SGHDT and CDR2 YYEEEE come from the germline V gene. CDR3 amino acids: CASSLVVDRYSSYEQYF. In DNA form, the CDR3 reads TGTGCCAGCAGCTTGGTTGTCGACAGATATAGCTCCTACGAGCAGTACTTC.

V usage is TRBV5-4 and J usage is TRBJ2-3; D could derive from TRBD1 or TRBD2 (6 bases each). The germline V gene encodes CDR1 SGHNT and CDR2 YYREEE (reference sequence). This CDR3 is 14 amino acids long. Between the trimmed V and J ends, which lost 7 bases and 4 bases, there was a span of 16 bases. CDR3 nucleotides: TGTGCCAGCGCAACGGGGGCTTTGGCAGATACGCAGTATTTT. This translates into CASATGALADTQYF.